This is a list of T cell receptor gamma chains from one sample in a study of Vδ1+ human thymocytes. TCRdb re-called the multiplex PCR reads through CATT. The sample gives over 25,000 gamma-chain clones, about a fifth of which show up once; roughly 1.9% is in the top ten. Sequenced material: Vdelta1+ gamma-delta thymocytes from the thymus. These receptors were taken from a boy under two years old who had congenital heart surgery. Both conserved end residues are part of each CDR3. Each record gives: V gene, clone size, J gene, CDR3 protein. The size field is filled for only some rows; it gives once, few, many or a size class.

V gene: TRGV3; clone size: few; J gene: TRGJ1/TRGJ2; CDR3 protein: CATWDGTPNYYKKLF
V gene: TRGV8; clone size: NA; J gene: TRGJP1; CDR3 protein: CATWDRAWFKIF
V gene: TRGV5; clone size: NA; J gene: TRGJ1/TRGJ2; CDR3 protein: CATWDRQTGNYYKKLF
V gene: TRGV4; clone size: NA; J gene: TRGJ1/TRGJ2; CDR3 protein: CATWDGQRDYKKLF
V gene: TRGV8; clone size: few; J gene: TRGJ1/TRGJ2; CDR3 protein: CATWDSPNYYKKLF
V gene: TRGV5; clone size: few; J gene: TRGJ1/TRGJ2; CDR3 protein: CATWDRLPYYKKLF
V gene: TRGV5; clone size: NA; J gene: TRGJ1/TRGJ2; CDR3 protein: CATWDKPDYKKLF
V gene: TRGV9; clone size: few; J gene: TRGJ1/TRGJ2; CDR3 protein: CALWEDCYYKKLF
V gene: TRGV2; clone size: few; J gene: TRGJ1/TRGJ2; CDR3 protein: CATWTYYYKKLF
V gene: TRGV9; clone size: medium-sized; J gene: TRGJ1/TRGJ2; CDR3 protein: CALWEASNYYKKLF
V gene: TRGV2; clone size: NA; J gene: TRGJ1/TRGJ2; CDR3 protein: CATWFRAEKLF
V gene: TRGV3; clone size: few; J gene: TRGJ1/TRGJ2; CDR3 protein: CATWVTGAKLF
V gene: TRGV9; clone size: few; J gene: TRGJ1/TRGJ2; CDR3 protein: CALWEVCLGLGYKKLF
V gene: TRGV3; clone size: NA; J gene: TRGJ1/TRGJ2; CDR3 protein: CATWDSKLF
V gene: TRGV9; clone size: medium-sized; J gene: TRGJ1/TRGJ2; CDR3 protein: CALWEVIYYKKLF
V gene: TRGV9; clone size: few; J gene: TRGJ1/TRGJ2; CDR3 protein: CALWVTYYKKLF
V gene: TRGV9; clone size: few; J gene: TRGJ1/TRGJ2; CDR3 protein: CALWEGLRYKKLF
V gene: TRGV3; clone size: NA; J gene: TRGJ1/TRGJ2; CDR3 protein: CATWDRRPNYYKKLF
V gene: TRGV9; clone size: few; J gene: TRGJ1/TRGJ2; CDR3 protein: CALWESPNYYKKLF
V gene: TRGV3; clone size: NA; J gene: TRGJP2; CDR3 protein: CATWDRPRSDWIKTF
V gene: TRGV4; clone size: medium-sized; J gene: TRGJ1/TRGJ2; CDR3 protein: CATWDGHYKKLF
V gene: TRGV5; clone size: NA; J gene: TRGJ1/TRGJ2; CDR3 protein: CATWDQYKKLF
V gene: TRGV5; clone size: NA; J gene: TRGJP2; CDR3 protein: CATWDSGSDWIKTF
V gene: TRGV5; clone size: NA; J gene: TRGJ1/TRGJ2; CDR3 protein: CAPWDRPDHPQAENYYKKLF
V gene: TRGV4; clone size: NA; J gene: TRGJ1/TRGJ2; CDR3 protein: CATWEGGPAEYYKKLF
V gene: TRGV9; clone size: NA; J gene: TRGJ1/TRGJ2; CDR3 protein: CALSSWNYYKKLF
V gene: TRGV9; clone size: NA; J gene: TRGJP; CDR3 protein: CALWEVPGKKIKVF
V gene: TRGV5; clone size: few; J gene: TRGJ1/TRGJ2; CDR3 protein: CATWDRLGYKKLF
V gene: TRGV3; clone size: few; J gene: TRGJ1/TRGJ2; CDR3 protein: CATWDRLYRKLF
V gene: TRGV9; clone size: few; J gene: TRGJP2; CDR3 protein: CALWGGPDDWIKTF
V gene: TRGV4; clone size: NA; J gene: TRGJ1/TRGJ2; CDR3 protein: CATWDGPPPDYYKKLF
V gene: TRGV3; clone size: NA; J gene: TRGJ1/TRGJ2; CDR3 protein: CATWCHRCPYYKKLF
V gene: TRGV4; clone size: NA; J gene: TRGJ1/TRGJ2; CDR3 protein: CATWGHWKLF
V gene: TRGV8; clone size: NA; J gene: TRGJ1/TRGJ2; CDR3 protein: CATWDLGRNYYKKLF
V gene: TRGV9; clone size: NA; J gene: TRGJ1/TRGJ2; CDR3 protein: CALWEIKRGYKKLF
V gene: TRGV8; clone size: few; J gene: TRGJ1/TRGJ2; CDR3 protein: CATWDTGYKKLF
V gene: TRGV5; clone size: NA; J gene: TRGJP2; CDR3 protein: CATWDRPGSDWIKTF
V gene: TRGV9; clone size: few; J gene: TRGJ1/TRGJ2; CDR3 protein: CALWDPRGYYKKLF
V gene: TRGV9; clone size: NA; J gene: TRGJ1/TRGJ2; CDR3 protein: CALWGGYYKKLF
V gene: TRGV2; clone size: few; J gene: TRGJ1/TRGJ2; CDR3 protein: CATQTGYKKLF
V gene: TRGV5; clone size: few; J gene: TRGJ1/TRGJ2; CDR3 protein: CATWDRPGKKLF
V gene: TRGV4; clone size: medium-sized; J gene: TRGJ1/TRGJ2; CDR3 protein: CATWDRNKKLF
V gene: TRGV9; clone size: few; J gene: TRGJ1/TRGJ2; CDR3 protein: CALWDFKRLF
V gene: TRGV4; clone size: NA; J gene: TRGJP2; CDR3 protein: CATWDDWIKTF
V gene: TRGV4; clone size: medium-sized; J gene: TRGJ1/TRGJ2; CDR3 protein: CATWDGRDYYKKLF
V gene: TRGV3; clone size: NA; J gene: TRGJ1/TRGJ2; CDR3 protein: CATWALNKKLF
V gene: TRGV5; clone size: NA; J gene: TRGJ1/TRGJ2; CDR3 protein: CATWDRRPNVKKLF
V gene: TRGV9; clone size: medium-sized; J gene: TRGJP; CDR3 protein: CALWEEELGKKIKVF
V gene: TRGV3; clone size: NA; J gene: TRGJ1/TRGJ2; CDR3 protein: CATWDRRCYKKLF
V gene: TRGV3; clone size: NA; J gene: TRGJ1/TRGJ2; CDR3 protein: CATWFFDVIYYKKLF